One T cell receptor (beta chain) is described in this entry. The sample is drawn from a study of T cell changes during pregnancy in multiple sclerosis. Assay: immunoSEQ multiplex PCR; the TCRdb copy retains only in-frame clones and omits some. The sample has 70,000 to 75,000 clones, approximately 92% seen once; the top ten hold about 2.5%. The sequencing used peripheral blood, collected before pregnancy. The receptor was derived from a female donor with multiple sclerosis, enrolled in a pregnancy study.

The CDR3 here is CASSRGQGGEQFF. CDR3 coding DNA: TGTGCCAGCAGCCGGGGACAGGGCGGTGAGCAGTTCTTC. This chain connects TRBV7-6 to TRBJ2-1; 9 bases map to TRBD1. CDR3 length: 13 amino acids. The V segment lost 5 bases and the J segment 9 bases; nucleotides outside the gene matches: 5. Looked up from germline, CDR1 is SGHVS and CDR2 is FNYEAQ.